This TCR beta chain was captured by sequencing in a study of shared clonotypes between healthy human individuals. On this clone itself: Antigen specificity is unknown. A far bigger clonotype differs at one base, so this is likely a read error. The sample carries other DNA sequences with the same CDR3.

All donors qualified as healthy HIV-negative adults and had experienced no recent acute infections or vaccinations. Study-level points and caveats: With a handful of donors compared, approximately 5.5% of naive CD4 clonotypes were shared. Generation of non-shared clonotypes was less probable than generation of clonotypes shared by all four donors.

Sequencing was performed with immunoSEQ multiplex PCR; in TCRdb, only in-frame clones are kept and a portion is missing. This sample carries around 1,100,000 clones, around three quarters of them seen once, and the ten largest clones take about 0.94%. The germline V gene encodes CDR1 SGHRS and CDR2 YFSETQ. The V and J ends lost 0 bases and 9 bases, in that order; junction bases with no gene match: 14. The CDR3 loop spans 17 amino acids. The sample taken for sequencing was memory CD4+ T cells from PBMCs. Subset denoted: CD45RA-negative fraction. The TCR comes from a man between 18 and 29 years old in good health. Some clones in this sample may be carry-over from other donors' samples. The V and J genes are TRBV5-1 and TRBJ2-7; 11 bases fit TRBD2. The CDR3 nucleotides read TGCGCCAGCAGCTTGGATGGGCTAGCGGGGGGAGGGGGCGTGCAGTACTTC. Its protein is CASSLDGLAGGGGVQYF.